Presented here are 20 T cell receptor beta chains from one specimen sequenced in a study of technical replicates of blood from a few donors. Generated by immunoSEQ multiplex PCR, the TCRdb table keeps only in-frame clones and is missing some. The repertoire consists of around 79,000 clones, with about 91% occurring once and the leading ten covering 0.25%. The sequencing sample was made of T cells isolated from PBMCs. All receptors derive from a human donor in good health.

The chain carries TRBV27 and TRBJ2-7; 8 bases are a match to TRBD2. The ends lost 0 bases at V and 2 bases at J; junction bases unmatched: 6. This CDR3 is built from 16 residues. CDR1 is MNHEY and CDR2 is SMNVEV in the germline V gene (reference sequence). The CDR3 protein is CASSLSKLAGTYEQYF. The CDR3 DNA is TGTGCCAGCAGTTTATCGAAGCTAGCGGGTACCTACGAGCAGTACTTC.

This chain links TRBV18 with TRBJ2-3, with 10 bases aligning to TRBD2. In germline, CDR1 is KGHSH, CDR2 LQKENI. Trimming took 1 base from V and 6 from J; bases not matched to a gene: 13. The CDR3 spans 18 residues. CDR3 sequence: CASSPQIPAGGPKDTQYF. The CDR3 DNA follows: TGTGCCAGCTCACCACAAATTCCAGCGGGGGGGCCCAAGGATACGCAGTATTTT. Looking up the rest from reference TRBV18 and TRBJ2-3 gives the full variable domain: NAGVMQNPRHLVRRRGQEARLRCSPMKGHSHVYWYRQLPEEGLKFMVYLQKENIIDESGMPKERFSAEFPKEGPSILRIQQVVRGDSAAYFCASSPQIPAGGPKDTQYFGPGTRLTVL.

CDR3 region: CASSSSGTGPAGELFF. CDR3 coding DNA: TGTGCCAGCAGTTCCTCCGGAACAGGGCCGGCCGGGGAGCTGTTTTTT. The chain combines TRBV28 with TRBJ2-2; D is possibly TRBD1 (6 bases). V dropped 4 bases and J dropped 6 bases, with 18 bases sitting between them. The CDR3 runs 16 residues. Germline-derived CDR1 and CDR2 are MDHEN and SYDVKM.

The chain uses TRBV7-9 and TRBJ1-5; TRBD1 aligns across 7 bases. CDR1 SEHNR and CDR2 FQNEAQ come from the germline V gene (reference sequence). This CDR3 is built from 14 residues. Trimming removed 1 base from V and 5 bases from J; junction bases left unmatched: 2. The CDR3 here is CASSLDRGDQPQHF. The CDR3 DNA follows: TGTGCCAGCAGCTTAGACAGGGGCGATCAGCCCCAGCATTTT.

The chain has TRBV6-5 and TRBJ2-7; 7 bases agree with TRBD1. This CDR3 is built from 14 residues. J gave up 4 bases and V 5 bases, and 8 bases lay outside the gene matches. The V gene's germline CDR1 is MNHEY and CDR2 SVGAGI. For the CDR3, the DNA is TGTGCCAGCAGTACAGGGGTCCCTCCTTACGAGCAGTACTTC. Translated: CASSTGVPPYEQYF.

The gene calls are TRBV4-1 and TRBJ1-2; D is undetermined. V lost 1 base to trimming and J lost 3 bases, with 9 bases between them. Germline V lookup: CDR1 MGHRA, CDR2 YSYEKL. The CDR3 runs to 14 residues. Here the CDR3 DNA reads TGCGCCAGCAGCCAAGGTCAGGAAGACTATGGCTACACCTTC. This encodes CASSQGQEDYGYTF.

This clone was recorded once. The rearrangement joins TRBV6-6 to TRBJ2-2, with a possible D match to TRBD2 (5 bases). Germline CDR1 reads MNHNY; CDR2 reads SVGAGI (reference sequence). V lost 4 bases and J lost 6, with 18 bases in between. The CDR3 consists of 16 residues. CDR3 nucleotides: TGTGCCAGCAGTTCCAGAGGGCAAGAGGGCGCCGGGGAGCTGTTTTTT. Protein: CASSSRGQEGAGELFF.

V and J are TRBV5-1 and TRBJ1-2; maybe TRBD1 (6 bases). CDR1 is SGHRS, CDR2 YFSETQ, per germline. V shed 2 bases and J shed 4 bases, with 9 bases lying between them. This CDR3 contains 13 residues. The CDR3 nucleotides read TGCGCCAGCAGCTTCACAGGGATCTATGGCTACACCTTC. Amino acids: CASSFTGIYGYTF.

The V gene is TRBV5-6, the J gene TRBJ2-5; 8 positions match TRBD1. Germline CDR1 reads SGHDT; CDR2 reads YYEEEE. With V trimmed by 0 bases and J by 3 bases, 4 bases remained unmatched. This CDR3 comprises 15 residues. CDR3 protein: CASSLVLTGEETQYF. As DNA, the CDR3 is TGTGCCAGCAGCTTGGTATTGACAGGGGAAGAGACCCAGTACTTC.

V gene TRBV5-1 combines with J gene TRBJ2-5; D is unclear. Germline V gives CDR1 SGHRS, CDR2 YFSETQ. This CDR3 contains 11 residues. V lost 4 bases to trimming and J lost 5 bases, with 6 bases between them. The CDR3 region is CASSAAETQYF. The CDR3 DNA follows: TGCGCCAGCAGCGCTGCGGAGACCCAGTACTTC.

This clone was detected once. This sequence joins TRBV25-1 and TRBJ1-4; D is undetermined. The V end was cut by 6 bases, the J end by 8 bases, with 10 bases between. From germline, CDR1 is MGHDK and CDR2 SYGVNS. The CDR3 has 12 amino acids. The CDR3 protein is CASSWGEEKLFF. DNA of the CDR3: TGTGCCAGCAGCTGGGGAGAGGAAAAACTGTTTTTT.

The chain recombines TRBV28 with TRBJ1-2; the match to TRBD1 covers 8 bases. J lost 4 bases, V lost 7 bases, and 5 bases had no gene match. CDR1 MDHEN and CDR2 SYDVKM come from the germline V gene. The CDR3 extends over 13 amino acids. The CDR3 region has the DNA TGTGCCAGCACCCTAGGACAGGGCTATGGCTACACCTTC. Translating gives CASTLGQGYGYTF.

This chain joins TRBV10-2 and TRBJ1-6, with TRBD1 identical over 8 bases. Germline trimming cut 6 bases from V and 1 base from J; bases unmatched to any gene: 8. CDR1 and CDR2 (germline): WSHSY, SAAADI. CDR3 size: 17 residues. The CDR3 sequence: CASRLNQGASYNSPLHF. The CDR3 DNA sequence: TGCGCCAGCAGACTAAATCAGGGGGCTTCCTATAATTCACCCCTCCACTTT.

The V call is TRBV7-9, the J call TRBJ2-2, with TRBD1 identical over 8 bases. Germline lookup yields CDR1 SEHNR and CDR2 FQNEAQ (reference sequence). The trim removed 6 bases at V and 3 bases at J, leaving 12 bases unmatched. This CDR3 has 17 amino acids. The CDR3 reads CASRFLPGTGYTGELFF. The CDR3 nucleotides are TGTGCCAGCAGATTTCTCCCCGGGACAGGATACACCGGGGAGCTGTTTTTT.

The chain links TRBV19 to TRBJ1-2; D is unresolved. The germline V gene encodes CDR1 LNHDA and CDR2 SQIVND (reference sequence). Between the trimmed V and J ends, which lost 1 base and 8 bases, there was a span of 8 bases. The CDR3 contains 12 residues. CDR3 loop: CASSIGIGGYTF. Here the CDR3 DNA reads TGTGCCAGTAGTATAGGAATCGGGGGCTACACCTTC.

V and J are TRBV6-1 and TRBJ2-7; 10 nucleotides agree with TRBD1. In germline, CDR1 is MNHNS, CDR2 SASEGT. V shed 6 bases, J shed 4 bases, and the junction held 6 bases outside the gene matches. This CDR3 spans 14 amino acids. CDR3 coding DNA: TGTGCCAGCAGGACCGGGACAGGGGTTTACGAGCAGTACTTC. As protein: CASRTGTGVYEQYF.

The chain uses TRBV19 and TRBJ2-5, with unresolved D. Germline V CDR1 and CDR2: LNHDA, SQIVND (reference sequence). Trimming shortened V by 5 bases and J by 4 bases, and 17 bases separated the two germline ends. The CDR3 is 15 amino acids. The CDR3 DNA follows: TGTGCCAGTAGTGAGCGCACGGGTCGGCGAGAGACCCAGTACTTC. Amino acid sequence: CASSERTGRRETQYF.

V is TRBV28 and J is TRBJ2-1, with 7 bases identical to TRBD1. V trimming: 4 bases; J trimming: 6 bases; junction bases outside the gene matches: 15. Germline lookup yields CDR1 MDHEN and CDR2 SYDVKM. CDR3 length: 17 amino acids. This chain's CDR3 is CASSSPAGTVGANEQFF. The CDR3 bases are TGTGCCAGCAGTTCCCCCGCCGGGACAGTAGGGGCCAATGAGCAGTTCTTC.

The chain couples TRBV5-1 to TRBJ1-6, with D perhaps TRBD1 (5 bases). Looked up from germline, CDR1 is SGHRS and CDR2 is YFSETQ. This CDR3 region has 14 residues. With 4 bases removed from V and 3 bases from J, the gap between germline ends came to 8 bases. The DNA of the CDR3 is TGCGCCAGCAGCGGAGACAGCTATAATTCACCCCTCCACTTT. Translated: CASSGDSYNSPLHF.

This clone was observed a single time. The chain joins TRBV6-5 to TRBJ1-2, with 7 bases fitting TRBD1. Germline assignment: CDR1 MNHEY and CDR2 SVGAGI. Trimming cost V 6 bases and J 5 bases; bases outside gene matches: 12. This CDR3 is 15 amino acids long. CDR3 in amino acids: CASRMTRGAAYGYTF. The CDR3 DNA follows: TGTGCCAGCAGGATGACCAGGGGGGCCGCTTATGGCTACACCTTC.